A selection of T cell receptor beta chains follows, all from one sample in a study of identical twins. A single record per CDR3 protein comes from TCRdb applying MiXCR to the 5' RACE reads. The sample has 600,000 to 800,000 distinct CDR3 sequences, 21% seen once. The same sample was also studied in work on T cells expressing NK-cell markers.

Sequenced sample: PBMCs. These receptors were collected from a woman aged 18-29 years in good health. Each CDR3 is given without its conserved first and last residue. The order of the fields is V gene, J gene, CDR3 protein.

>TRBV11-2|TRBJ2-5
ASSLGVSGLYQETQY
>TRBV6-5|TRBJ2-3
ASSGTGDTQY
>TRBV6-1|TRBJ2-7
ASSEDRYAYEQY
>TRBV5-1|TRBJ2-7
ASSLDLRGFSEQY
>TRBV9|TRBJ2-7
ASSVGGGSEQY
>TRBV6-6|TRBJ1-2
ASTRRDGYT
>TRBV7-2|TRBJ2-1
ASSSLASYEQF
>TRBV5-1|TRBJ1-1
ASSLGQGRTVAF
>TRBV27|TRBJ2-7
ASSYGDYYEQY
>TRBV10-1|TRBJ1-5
ASSTGGRSNQPQH
>TRBV20-1|TRBJ2-3
SARDTGPDTQY
>TRBV7-9|TRBJ2-7
ASSLVSLFYEQY
>TRBV12-3/TRBV12-4|TRBJ2-3
ASSLGGGRNTQY
>TRBV7-2|TRBJ2-7
ASSNLFGQGLYEQY
>TRBV20-1|TRBJ2-5
SALGTSGRGGEETQY
>TRBV12-3/TRBV12-4|TRBJ1-2
ASSFQGFYGYT
>TRBV20-1|TRBJ2-5
SARDLSDQETQY
>TRBV2|TRBJ1-1
ATNWDWGTEAF
>TRBV5-1|TRBJ2-1
ASSLTGSLGNEQF
>TRBV7-9|TRBJ2-1
ASSFRGNQENNEQF
>TRBV4-2|TRBJ1-3
ASSQDGTKPGNTIY
>TRBV12-3/TRBV12-4|TRBJ1-2
ASTSRGIWNYGYT
>TRBV14|TRBJ2-3
ASSQERESTDTQY
>TRBV20-1|TRBJ2-1
SARAGGSRGEQF
>TRBV4-3|TRBJ2-7
ASSQSGHTNEQY